This paragraph reports one T cell receptor (beta chain). Germline assignment: CDR1 MGHRA and CDR2 YSYEKL. V shed 3 bases, J shed 3 bases, and the junction held 7 bases outside the gene matches. The CDR3 length is 17 residues. Under the authors' procedure: Amplification with reference gene primers provided the estimates of nucleated cell counts. Assay used: immunoSEQ multiplex PCR; TCRdb lists only in-frame clones, some missing. Clone size and V and J calls were adopted from that table, with D and trimming inferred from the DNA. The sample records tens of thousands of clones, around 90% being singletons. This sample was included in a study of blood T cell repertoires in COVID-19. Turning to the study itself: COVID-19 samples from acute and convalescent phases originated in the United States, Italy and Spain. T cells, B-cell-depleted T cells, or PBMCs provided the cDNA or gDNA that served as material.

The sequenced sample was peripheral blood. This TCR was sampled from a human donor in a cohort sampled during active COVID-19. The chain uses TRBV4-1 and TRBJ1-5; TRBD1 aligns across 11 bases. In nucleotides, the CDR3 is TGCGCCAGCAGCCAGAGCCCGGGACAGGGGGTCAATCAGCCCCAGCATTTT. This encodes CASSQSPGQGVNQPQHF.